These 19 T cell receptor beta chains came from one sample sequenced in a study of metastatic and nonmetastatic thyroid tumors. Each patient went into thyroid surgery without having received any treatment. From the PCR reads, TCRdb re-called clones with MiXCR. The sample has approximately 31,000 clones; approximately 20% are singletons. Input material: blood. The source is a female donor with papillary thyroid cancer or a benign thyroid nodule (not recorded which). Some clones in this sample may be carry-over from other donors' samples.

This clone was seen repeatedly, ten times or more. The chain combines TRBV10-3 with TRBJ1-2; 8 nucleotides align to TRBD1. V was pared by 0 bases and J by 6 bases, with 3 bases of the junction left unmatched. This CDR3 region has 14 residues. Germline V gives CDR1 ENHRY, CDR2 SYGVKD. DNA of the CDR3: TGTGCCATCAGTGAGTCTGGGACAGGTAATGGCTACACCTTC. This gives the protein CAISESGTGNGYTF.

This clone was recorded at least ten times. Other DNA sequences from this sample encode an identical CDR3 as well. The chain joins TRBV3-1 to TRBJ1-2; 7 bases map to TRBD1. Trimming cost V 0 bases and J 4 bases; bases outside gene matches: 8. This CDR3 has 16 amino acids. Germline values: CDR1 LGHDT, CDR2 YNNKEL (reference sequence). CDR3 region: CASSQDPSDRIYGYTF. CDR3 DNA: TGTGCCAGCAGCCAAGATCCCTCGGACAGGATCTATGGCTACACCTTC.

The table lists this clone with many counts. The V call is TRBV11-3, the J call TRBJ2-3; D may be TRBD2 (5 bases). Germline V lookup: CDR1 SGHNT, CDR2 YENEEA. V lost 3 bases, J lost 4 bases, and 11 bases lay in between. The CDR3 spans 14 residues. The CDR3 DNA reads as TGTGCCAGCAGCTTGGGATTGAGGGCAGATACGCAGTATTTT. Translating gives CASSLGLRADTQYF.

The table lists this clone with many counts. The gene calls are TRBV19 and TRBJ1-2; possibly TRBD1 for D (5 bases). This CDR3 is 15 amino acids long. Trimming stripped 3 bases from V and 5 bases from J, with 16 bases between. The germline V gene encodes CDR1 LNHDA and CDR2 SQIVND (reference sequence). In DNA, the CDR3 is TGTGCCAGTAGTATCGGTCCAGGGCCAGCGTATGGCTACACCTTC. Translated, it gives CASSIGPGPAYGYTF.

Ten or more counts support this clone. The chain couples TRBV18 to TRBJ2-3, with D perhaps TRBD2 (7 bases). The CDR3 has 15 amino acids. Germline V gene sequence: CDR1 KGHSH, CDR2 LQKENI. Trimming stripped 2 bases from V and 5 bases from J, with 14 bases between. The CDR3 region has the DNA TGTGCCAGCTCACCATTGGGGGGGCTAATAGATACGCAGTATTTT. Its protein product is CASSPLGGLIDTQYF.

This clone has only a few counts. The junction departs from the called germline gene at one end, perhaps through a read error. The chain couples TRBV10-1 to TRBJ2-2; D remains unclear. CDR1 WNHNN and CDR2 SYGVQD come from the germline V gene (reference sequence). CDR3 size: 13 residues. The chain's CDR3 is CASSGENTWELFF. In nucleotides, the CDR3 is TGCGCCAGCAGTGGCGAGAACACCTGGGAACTGTTTTTT.

This chain links TRBV7-8 with TRBJ2-1, with D uncertain. The CDR3 extends over 12 amino acids. Trimming cost V 5 bases and J 7 bases, with 9 bases left between them. CDR1 and CDR2 (germline): SGHVS, FQNEAQ. The CDR3 loop is CASSHARNEQFF. As DNA, the CDR3 is TGTGCCAGCAGCCATGCTCGGAATGAGCAGTTCTTC.

The sample holds many counts of this clone. The rearrangement uses TRBV10-3 and TRBJ1-5; D is undetermined. V was pared by 0 bases and J by 0 bases, with 6 bases between. CDR1 is ENHRY, CDR2 SYGVKD, per germline. This CDR3 has 15 residues. CDR3 in DNA: TGTGCCATCAGTGAGTCGCTGTATAGCAATCAGCCCCAGCATTTT. As protein: CAISESLYSNQPQHF.

The chain carries TRBV6-4 and TRBJ2-3, with D tentatively TRBD2 (5 bases). Looked up from germline, CDR1 is MRHNA and CDR2 is SNTAGT. The CDR3 covers 14 residues. CDR3 DNA sequence: TGTGCGAACTCCGGGAATAGTAACACAGATACGCAGTATTTT. Its translation is CANSGNSNTDTQYF.

J is TRBJ1-1 and V is TRBV6-1; maybe TRBD1 (6 bases). The V and J ends lost 0 bases and 6 bases respectively, with 17 bases between them. This CDR3 is built from 16 residues. Looked up from germline, CDR1 is MNHNS and CDR2 is SASEGT. The DNA of the CDR3 is TGTGCCAGCAGTGAAGCGAGGTGGTTTAGGGGGTCTGAAGCTTTCTTT. This translates into CASSEARWFRGSEAFF.

At least ten counts were recorded for this clone. This chain uses TRBV3-2 with TRBJ2-1; TRBD2 is the table's D call and was not checked against the DNA. TRBV3-2 is a known pseudogene. This CDR3 is 18 amino acids long. CDR3: CASSSTSGGSSSYNEQFF. The CDR3, as DNA: TGTGCCAGCAGCTCGACTAGCGGGGGGTCGAGCTCCTACAATGAGCAGTTCTTC.

This clone showed up many times. The chain links TRBV2 to TRBJ2-1, with 9 bases lining up with TRBD1. Trimming cost V 5 bases and J 6 bases; bases outside gene matches: 5. The CDR3 runs 14 residues. Germline CDR1 SNHLY, CDR2 FYNNEI. CDR3 nucleotide sequence: TGTGCCAGCAGTAGGACAGGGGTCCTCAATGAGCAGTTCTTC. Encoded protein: CASSRTGVLNEQFF.

In its sample, this clone was seen many times. V and J are TRBV11-1 and TRBJ2-1, with 7 bases that match TRBD1. The CDR3 has 12 residues. CDR1 and CDR2 from the germline V gene are SGHAT and FQDESV (reference sequence). J lost 15 bases, V lost 4 bases, and 9 bases had no gene match. This chain's CDR3 is CASSSWTGGRFF. The CDR3 coding sequence is TGTGCCAGCAGCTCCTGGACAGGCGGGCGGTTCTTC.

This clone was counted many times. This chain connects TRBV20-1 to TRBJ1-2; possible D gene TRBD1, 6 bases. Germline CDR1 DFQATT, CDR2 SNEGSKA (reference sequence). Trimming shortened V by 5 bases and J by 3 bases, and 13 bases separated the two germline ends. This CDR3 has 13 amino acids. The CDR3 is CSASQGLDYGYTF. For the CDR3, the DNA is TGCAGTGCTTCGCAGGGGTTGGACTATGGCTACACCTTC.

In this sample, this clone turned up many times. The rearrangement uses TRBV3-1 and TRBJ2-1, with 15 bases matching TRBD2. V lost 6 bases and J lost 2; bases outside the gene matches: 5. CDR1 is LGHDT and CDR2 is YNNKEL in the germline V gene (reference sequence). The CDR3 has 17 residues. CDR3 DNA: TGTGCCAGCAGACGCGGACTAGCGGGAGGGCCCTACAATGAGCAGTTCTTC. Amino acid sequence: CASRRGLAGGPYNEQFF.

This clone was observed at least ten times. The J gene is TRBJ2-5, the V gene TRBV2, with D maybe TRBD2 (6 bases). V was pared by 6 bases and J by 5 bases, with 10 bases between. CDR1 SNHLY and CDR2 FYNNEI come from the germline V gene. The CDR3 spans 12 residues. The DNA for the CDR3 is TGTGCCAGCAGGGCGGGGACGGAGACCCAGTACTTC. Translation gives CASRAGTETQYF. The full variable domain, rest sourced from reference TRBV2 and TRBJ2-5, is EPEVTQTPSHQVTQMGQEVILRCVPISNHLYFYWYRQILGQKVEFLVSFYNNEISEKSEIFDDQFSVERPDGSNFTLKIRSTKLEDSAMYFCASRAGTETQYFGPGTRLLVL.

The gene calls are TRBV11-3 and TRBJ2-7; no firm D call. CDR1 and CDR2 from the germline V gene are SGHNT and YENEEA. Trimming took 0 bases from V and 3 from J, leaving 3 bases between them. The length of the CDR3 is 12 residues. The CDR3 sequence: CASSLDRYEQYF. The CDR3 coding sequence is TGTGCCAGCAGCTTAGACCGCTACGAGCAGTACTTC.

By share, this clone ranks as medium-sized. The chain combines TRBV6-1 with TRBJ1-5; TRBD1 is a possible D gene (6 bases). Germline assignment: CDR1 MNHNS and CDR2 SASEGT. The V end lost 8 bases, the J end lost 6 bases, and 14 bases lay between the germline ends. The CDR3 runs 13 residues. DNA for the CDR3: TGTGCCAGCGGGGGCTTTGGTACTCAGCCCCAGCATTTT. It translates to CASGGFGTQPQHF.

The J gene is TRBJ2-3, the V gene TRBV20-1, with D unclear. The germline CDR1 and CDR2 sequences are DFQATT and SNEGSKA (reference sequence). The ends were cut back, 5 bases at V and 4 bases at J, with 19 bases in the middle. This CDR3 is built from 15 residues. This CDR3 is CSARPALRFADTQYF. The CDR3 coding sequence is TGCAGTGCTCGCCCGGCTCTGAGATTTGCAGATACGCAGTATTTT.